The 15 T cell receptor beta chains given below trace back to one sample, sequenced in a study of blood T cell repertoires in COVID-19. TCRdb's table, derived via immunoSEQ multiplex PCR, lists solely in-frame clones and lacks some. This sample has fewer than 65,000 clones, with roughly nine tenths found just once. The specimen sequenced was peripheral blood. The source is a man between 60 and 70 years old with acute or convalescent COVID-19.

V is TRBV29-1 and J is TRBJ1-2, with TRBD1 matching over 7 bases. This CDR3 has 12 amino acids. Germline loops: CDR1 SQVTM, CDR2 ANQGSEA. Trimming cost V 7 bases and J 2 bases; bases outside gene matches: 4. Written as DNA, the CDR3 is TGCAGCGGGGGACAGCTCAACTATGGCTACACCTTC. This codes for CSGGQLNYGYTF.

The genes are TRBV5-4 and TRBJ2-3; TRBD2 aligns across 8 bases. Germline V gives CDR1 SGHNT, CDR2 YYREEE (reference sequence). The V gene end was trimmed by 4 bases and the J gene end by 0 bases; junction bases not matched to a gene: 7. The CDR3 sequence is 16 residues long. The CDR3 here is CASSLKSGGSTDTQYF. CDR3 bases: TGTGCCAGCAGCCTTAAAAGCGGGGGAAGCACAGATACGCAGTATTTT.

J is TRBJ1-2 and V is TRBV5-6; D gene unclear. The CDR3 length is 13 residues. The ends were cut back, 0 bases at V and 4 bases at J, with 7 bases in the middle. Germline V CDR1 and CDR2: SGHDT, YYEEEE. The CDR3 is CASSLEQIYGYTF. In nucleotides, the CDR3 is TGTGCCAGCAGCTTGGAACAGATCTATGGCTACACCTTC.

The rearrangement links TRBV27 to TRBJ1-2; D not certain. Between the trimmed V and J ends, which lost 5 bases and 2 bases, there was a span of 12 bases. The CDR3 is 14 residues long. Germline values: CDR1 MNHEY, CDR2 SMNVEV (reference sequence). The CDR3 sequence is CASSPLRGNYGYTF. The DNA of the CDR3 is TGTGCCAGCAGTCCCCTTAGAGGGAACTATGGCTACACCTTC.

For this clone: Other DNA sequences from this sample encode an identical CDR3 as well. The chain uses TRBV5-1 and TRBJ2-3; D is uncertain. The CDR3 extends over 13 amino acids. V gave up 0 bases and J gave up 4 bases, with 6 bases separating them. CDR1 and CDR2 (germline): SGHRS, YFSETQ. The CDR3 DNA sequence: TGCGCCAGCAGCTTGGCCGGTGCAGATACGCAGTATTTT. Amino acid sequence: CASSLAGADTQYF.

This chain connects TRBV15 to TRBJ1-1; unclear D gene. Looked up from germline, CDR1 is LNHNV and CDR2 is YYDKDF (reference sequence). The CDR3 consists of 13 residues. V gave up 2 bases and J gave up 0 bases, with 4 bases separating them. CDR3 nucleotides: TGTGCCACCAGCAGACAGGTGAACACTGAAGCTTTCTTT. Amino acids: CATSRQVNTEAFF. The entire variable domain, with the rest obtained from reference TRBV15 and TRBJ1-1, is as follows: DAMVIQNPRYQVTQFGKPVTLSCSQTLNHNVMYWYQQKSSQAPKLLFHYYDKDFNNEADTPDNFQSRRPNTSFCFLDIRSPGLGDTAMYLCATSRQVNTEAFFGQGTRLTVV.

The sample holds one count of this clone. V gene TRBV28 combines with J gene TRBJ1-2; tentatively, D is TRBD1 (5 bases). The CDR3 loop spans 13 amino acids. V lost 6 bases, J lost 5 bases, and 13 bases lay in between. From germline, CDR1 is MDHEN and CDR2 SYDVKM. The DNA for the CDR3 is TGTGCCAGCAGGTCCGACAGACGATATGGCTACACCTTC. Amino acid sequence: CASRSDRRYGYTF.

The gene calls are TRBV6-6 and TRBJ1-5; maybe TRBD1 (5 bases). Trimming stripped 6 bases from V and 4 bases from J, with 10 bases between. The CDR3 has 13 amino acids. Germline V CDR1 and CDR2: MNHNY, SVGAGI (reference sequence). CDR3 residues: CASSTGQNQPQHF. The CDR3 nucleotides are TGTGCCAGCAGCACAGGTCAAAATCAGCCCCAGCATTTT.

The chain recombines TRBV2 with TRBJ2-1; 7 positions agree with TRBD1. The V gene end was trimmed by 0 bases and the J gene end by 7 bases; junction bases not matched to a gene: 6. The CDR3 has 15 amino acids. Germline CDR1 reads SNHLY; CDR2 reads FYNNEI. The DNA for the CDR3 is TGTGCCAGCAGTGAAGCGGTGACAGGGTTGAATGAGCAGTTCTTC. Amino acid sequence: CASSEAVTGLNEQFF.

This rearrangement joins TRBV2 to TRBJ2-7; 14 positions agree with TRBD2. The CDR3 is made up of 19 amino acids. J was trimmed by 3 bases and V by 6 bases; bases with no gene match: 16. Germline loops: CDR1 SNHLY, CDR2 FYNNEI. CDR3 nucleotides: TGTGCCAGCAGGCCCCAGGGGACTAGCGGGGGAGACCCTAACTACGAGCAGTACTTC. It specifies CASRPQGTSGGDPNYEQYF.

The V call is TRBV30, the J call TRBJ1-3, with 7 bases identical to TRBD1. CDR1 is GTSNPN and CDR2 is SVGIG in the germline V gene (reference sequence). V lost 1 base and J lost 0; bases outside the gene matches: 6. The CDR3 is 16 residues long. CDR3 amino acids: CAWSEGGSFSGNTIYF. Written as DNA, the CDR3 is TGTGCCTGGAGTGAAGGGGGCTCCTTCTCTGGAAACACCATATATTTT.

V gene TRBV4-1 combines with J gene TRBJ2-1, with 8 positions matching TRBD1. The ends lost 0 bases at V and 4 bases at J; junction bases unmatched: 8. Germline V gives CDR1 MGHRA, CDR2 YSYEKL. The CDR3 extends over 17 amino acids. The CDR3: CASSQEPTGAGYNEQFF. CDR3 nucleotides: TGCGCCAGCAGCCAAGAACCGACAGGGGCGGGTTACAATGAGCAGTTCTTC.

In this sample, this clone turned up a few times. J is TRBJ1-1 and V is TRBV7-9; TRBD1 matches at 7 bases. Germline loops: CDR1 SEHNR, CDR2 FQNEAQ (reference sequence). This CDR3 region has 15 residues. With V trimmed by 5 bases and J by 0 bases, 6 bases remained unmatched. In DNA form, the CDR3 reads TGTGCCAGCAGCCTTTACACAGGGGTGAACACTGAAGCTTTCTTT. Amino acids: CASSLYTGVNTEAFF. Based on the CDR3 plus reference TRBV7-9 and TRBJ1-1, the full variable domain is DTGVSQNPRHKITKRGQNVTFRCDPISEHNRLYWYRQTLGQGPEFLTYFQNEAQLEKSRLLSDRFSAERPKGSFSTLEIQRTEQGDSAMYLCASSLYTGVNTEAFFGQGTRLTVV.

This sequence joins TRBV9 and TRBJ1-3, with a tentative D call TRBD1 (5 bases). V lost 0 bases, J lost 0 bases, and 10 bases lay in between. Germline V lookup: CDR1 SGDLS, CDR2 YYNGEE. CDR3 length equals 16 residues. The CDR3 nucleotides read TGTGCCAGCAGCGTAGAGGGGCTTTTCTCTGGAAACACCATATATTTT. Residues: CASSVEGLFSGNTIYF.

The chain links TRBV4-1 to TRBJ1-2; tentative D call: TRBD1 (6 bases). Germline assignment: CDR1 MGHRA and CDR2 YSYEKL. Trimming left V 1 base short and J 8 bases short, with 8 bases between. CDR3 length equals 12 residues. CDR3 nucleotides: TGCGCCAGCAGCCAAGCAGGGGTCGGCTACACCTTC. Residues: CASSQAGVGYTF.